This record concerns one T cell receptor beta chain sequence. As yet, its antigen is unknown. PCR was performed using 60 Vbeta and 13 Jbeta primers. Per the authors' pipeline: Later work found 74 million or so unique TCR beta chains, with some 11 million shared. Here immunoSEQ multiplex PCR was the method, and the copy in TCRdb shows in-frame clones only, minus some. V and J calls and clone size come straight from that table; D and trimming were deduced from the DNA. The repertoire holds some 160,000 clones, with roughly 76% as singletons. The data derive from a study of cytomegalovirus exposure and HLA in healthy donors. Study-level background: A preliminary data release comprised around 85 million unique TCRs obtained from HLA-typed donors. General study points: Among immune exposure information, only CMV serostatus was available.

The study sampled nominally healthy donors, though unrecorded immune exposures were likely. This TCR derives from a male donor in good health and CMV-seronegative. Input material: PBMCs.

The CDR3 region has the DNA TGTGCCAGCAGCTTAGCTACTTTTTCCTACGAGCAGTACTTC. This gives the protein CASSLATFSYEQYF. This chain connects TRBV11-2 to TRBJ2-7, with unresolved D. Trimming shortened V by 1 base and J by 1 base, and 8 bases separated the two germline ends. CDR3 size: 14 residues. CDR1 and CDR2 (germline): SGHAT, FQNNGV.